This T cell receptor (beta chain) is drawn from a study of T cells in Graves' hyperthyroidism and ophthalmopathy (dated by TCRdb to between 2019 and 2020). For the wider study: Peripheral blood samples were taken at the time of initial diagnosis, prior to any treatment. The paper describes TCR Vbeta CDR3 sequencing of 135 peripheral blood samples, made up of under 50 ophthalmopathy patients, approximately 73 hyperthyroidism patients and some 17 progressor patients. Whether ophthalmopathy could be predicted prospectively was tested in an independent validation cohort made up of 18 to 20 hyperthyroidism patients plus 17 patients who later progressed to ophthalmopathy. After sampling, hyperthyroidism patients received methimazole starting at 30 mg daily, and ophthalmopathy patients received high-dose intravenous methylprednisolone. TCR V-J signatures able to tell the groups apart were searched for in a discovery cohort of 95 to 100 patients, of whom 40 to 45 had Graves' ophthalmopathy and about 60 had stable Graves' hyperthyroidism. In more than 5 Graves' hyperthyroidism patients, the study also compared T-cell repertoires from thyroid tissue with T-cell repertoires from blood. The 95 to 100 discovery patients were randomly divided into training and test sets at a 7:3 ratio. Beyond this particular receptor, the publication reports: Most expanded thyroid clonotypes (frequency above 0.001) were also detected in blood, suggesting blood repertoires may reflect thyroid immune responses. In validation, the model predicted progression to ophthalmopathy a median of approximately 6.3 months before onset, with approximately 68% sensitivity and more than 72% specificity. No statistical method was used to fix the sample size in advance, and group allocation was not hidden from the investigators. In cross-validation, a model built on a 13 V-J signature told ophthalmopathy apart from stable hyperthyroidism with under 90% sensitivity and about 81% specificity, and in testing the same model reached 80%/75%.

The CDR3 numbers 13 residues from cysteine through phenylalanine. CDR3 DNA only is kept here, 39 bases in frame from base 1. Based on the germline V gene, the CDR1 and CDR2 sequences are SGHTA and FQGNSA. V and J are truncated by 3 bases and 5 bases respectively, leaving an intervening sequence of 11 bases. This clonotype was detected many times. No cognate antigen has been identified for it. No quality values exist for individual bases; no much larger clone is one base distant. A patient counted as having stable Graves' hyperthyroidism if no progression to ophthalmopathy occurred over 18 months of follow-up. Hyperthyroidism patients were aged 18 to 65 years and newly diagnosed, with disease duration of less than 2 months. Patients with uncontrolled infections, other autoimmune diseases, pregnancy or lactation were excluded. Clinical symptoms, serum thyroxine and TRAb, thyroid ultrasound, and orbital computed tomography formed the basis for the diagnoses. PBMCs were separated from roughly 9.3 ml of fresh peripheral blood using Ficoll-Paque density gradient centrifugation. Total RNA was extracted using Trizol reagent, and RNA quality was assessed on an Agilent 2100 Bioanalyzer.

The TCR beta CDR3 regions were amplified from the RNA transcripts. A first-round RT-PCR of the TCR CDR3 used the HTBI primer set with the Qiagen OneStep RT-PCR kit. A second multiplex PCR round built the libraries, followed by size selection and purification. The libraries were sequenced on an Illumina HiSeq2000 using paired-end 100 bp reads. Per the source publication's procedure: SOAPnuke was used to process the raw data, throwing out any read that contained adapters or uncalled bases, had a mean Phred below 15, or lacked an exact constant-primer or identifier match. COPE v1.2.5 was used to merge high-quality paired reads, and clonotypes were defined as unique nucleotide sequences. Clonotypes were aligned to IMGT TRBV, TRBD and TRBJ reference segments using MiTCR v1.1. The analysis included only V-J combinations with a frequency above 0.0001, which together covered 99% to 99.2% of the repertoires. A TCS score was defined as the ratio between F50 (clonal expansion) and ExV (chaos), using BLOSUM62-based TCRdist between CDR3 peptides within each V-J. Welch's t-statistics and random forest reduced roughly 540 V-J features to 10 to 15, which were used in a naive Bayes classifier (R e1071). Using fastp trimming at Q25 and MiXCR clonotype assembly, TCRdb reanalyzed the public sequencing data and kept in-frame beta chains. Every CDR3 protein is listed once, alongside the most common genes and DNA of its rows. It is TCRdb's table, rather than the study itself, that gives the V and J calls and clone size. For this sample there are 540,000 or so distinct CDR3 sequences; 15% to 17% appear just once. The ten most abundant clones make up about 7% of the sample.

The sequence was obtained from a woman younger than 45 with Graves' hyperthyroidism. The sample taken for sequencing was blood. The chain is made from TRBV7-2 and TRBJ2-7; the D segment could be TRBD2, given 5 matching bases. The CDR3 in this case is CASSFLRANEQYF. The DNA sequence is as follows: TGTGCCAGCAGCTTTTTGCGGGCCAACGAGCAGTACTTC.